Listed below are T cell receptor beta chains from one sample, sequenced in a study of blood T cells in healthy people across ages. TCRdb redid the calling of the 5' RACE reads with MiXCR, one entry per CDR3 protein. Of approximately 700,000 distinct CDR3 sequences listed, roughly 32% were seen once; the top ten hold roughly 15%. Sequenced sample: blood. The receptors were gathered from a woman of 80 years or more in good health. The conserved cysteine and the conserved F or W are not part of the CDR3 here. Clone size appears in some rows only: once, few, many, or a class for an expanded clone.

many,TRBV5-5,ASSLALDYGYT
-,TRBV7-9,ASSLGTSGSNEQY
few,TRBV5-1,ASSKLDRAGEKLF
-,TRBV7-9,ASSPPVANTEAF
once,TRBV20-1,SASLGDRDGGYT
-,TRBV30,ASTGYSYEQY
many,TRBV13,ASSTRTGSDYGYT
-,TRBV13,ASSFTRLKGTALKTEAF
-,TRBV7-9,ATTPEQETQY
many,TRBV4-3,ASSQDTRTTEAF
many,TRBV2,ASGTLGAGTYNEQF
many,TRBV27,ASHSRTSIYYEQY
many,TRBV5-1,ASSITPTSGYSDTQY